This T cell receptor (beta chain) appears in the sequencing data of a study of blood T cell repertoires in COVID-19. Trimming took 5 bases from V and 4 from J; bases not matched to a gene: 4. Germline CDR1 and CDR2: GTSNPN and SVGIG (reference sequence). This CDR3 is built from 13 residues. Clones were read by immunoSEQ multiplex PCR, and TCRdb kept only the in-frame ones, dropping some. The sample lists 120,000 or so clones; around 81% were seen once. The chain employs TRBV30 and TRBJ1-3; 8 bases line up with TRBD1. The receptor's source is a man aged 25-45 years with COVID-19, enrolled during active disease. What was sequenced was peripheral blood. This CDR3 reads CAWWTGKGNTIYF. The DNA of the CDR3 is TGTGCCTGGTGGACAGGGAAGGGAAACACCATATATTTT. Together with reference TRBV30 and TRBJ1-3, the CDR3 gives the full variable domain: SQTIHQWPATLVQPVGSPLSLECTVEGTSNPNLYWYRQAAGRGLQLLFYSVGIGQISSEVPQNLSASRPQDRQFILSSKKLLLSDSGFYLCAWWTGKGNTIYFGEGSWLTVV.